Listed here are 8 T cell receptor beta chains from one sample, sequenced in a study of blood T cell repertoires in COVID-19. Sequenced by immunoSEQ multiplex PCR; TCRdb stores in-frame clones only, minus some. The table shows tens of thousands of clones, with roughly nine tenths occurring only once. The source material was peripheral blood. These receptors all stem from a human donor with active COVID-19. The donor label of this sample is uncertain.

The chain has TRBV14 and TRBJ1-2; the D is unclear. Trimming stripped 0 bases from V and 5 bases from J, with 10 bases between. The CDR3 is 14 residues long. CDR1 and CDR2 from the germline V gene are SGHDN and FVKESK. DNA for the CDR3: TGTGCCAGCAGCCAAGATCACAGTTATTATGGCTACACCTTC. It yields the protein CASSQDHSYYGYTF.

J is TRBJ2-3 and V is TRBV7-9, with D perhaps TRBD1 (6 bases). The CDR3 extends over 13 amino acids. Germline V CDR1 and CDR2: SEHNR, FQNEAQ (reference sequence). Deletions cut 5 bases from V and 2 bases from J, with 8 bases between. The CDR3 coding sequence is TGTGCCAGCAGCCTGGGACACACAGATACGCAGTATTTT. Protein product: CASSLGHTDTQYF. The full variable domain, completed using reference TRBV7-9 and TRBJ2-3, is DTGVSQNPRHKITKRGQNVTFRCDPISEHNRLYWYRQTLGQGPEFLTYFQNEAQLEKSRLLSDRFSAERPKGSFSTLEIQRTEQGDSAMYLCASSLGHTDTQYFGPGTRLTVL.

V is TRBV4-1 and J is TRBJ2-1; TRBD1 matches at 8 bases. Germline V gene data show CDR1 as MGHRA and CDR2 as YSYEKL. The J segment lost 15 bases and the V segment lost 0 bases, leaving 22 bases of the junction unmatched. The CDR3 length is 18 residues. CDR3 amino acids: CASSQDKAKDRAWSSGFF. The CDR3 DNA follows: TGCGCCAGCAGCCAAGACAAGGCGAAGGACAGGGCGTGGTCAAGCGGGTTCTTC.

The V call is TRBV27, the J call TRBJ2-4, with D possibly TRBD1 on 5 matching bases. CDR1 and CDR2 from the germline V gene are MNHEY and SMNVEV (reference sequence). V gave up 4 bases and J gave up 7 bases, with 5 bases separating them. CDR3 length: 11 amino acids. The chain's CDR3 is CASSSGNIQYF. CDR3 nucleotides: TGTGCCAGCAGTTCAGGGAACATTCAGTACTTC.

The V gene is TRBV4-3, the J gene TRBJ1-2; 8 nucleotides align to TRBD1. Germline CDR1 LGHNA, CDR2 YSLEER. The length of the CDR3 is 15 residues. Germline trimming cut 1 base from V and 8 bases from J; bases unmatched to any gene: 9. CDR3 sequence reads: CASSQGGQGARGYTF. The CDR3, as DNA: TGCGCCAGCAGCCAAGGGGGTCAGGGGGCGCGCGGCTACACCTTC.

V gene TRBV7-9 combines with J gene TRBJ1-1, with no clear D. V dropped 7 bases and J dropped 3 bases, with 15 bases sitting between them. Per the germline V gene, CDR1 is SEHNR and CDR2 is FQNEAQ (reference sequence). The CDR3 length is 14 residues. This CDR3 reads CASIDSGEDTEAFF. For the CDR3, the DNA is TGTGCCAGCATCGATTCCGGGGAGGACACTGAAGCTTTCTTT.

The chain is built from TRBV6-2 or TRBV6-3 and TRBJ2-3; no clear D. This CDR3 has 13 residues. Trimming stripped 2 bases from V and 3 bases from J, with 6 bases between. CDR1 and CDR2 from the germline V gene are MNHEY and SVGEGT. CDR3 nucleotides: TGTGCCAGCAGTTACCTCCGGACAGATACGCAGTATTTT. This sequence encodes CASSYLRTDTQYF.

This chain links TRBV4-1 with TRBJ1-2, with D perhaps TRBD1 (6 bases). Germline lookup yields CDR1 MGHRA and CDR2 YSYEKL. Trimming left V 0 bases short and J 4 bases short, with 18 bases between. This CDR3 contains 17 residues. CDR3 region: CASSQDSFLGQIYGYTF. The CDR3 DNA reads TGCGCCAGCAGCCAAGACTCATTCCTAGGACAGATCTATGGCTACACCTTC.